The entry below gives a single T cell receptor beta chain sequence along with its context. What it binds is not known. Both 60 Vbeta primers and 13 Jbeta primers went into the PCR. In the authors' workflow: An analysis that came later counted tens of millions of unique TCR beta chains, around 12 million shared. The table came from immunoSEQ multiplex PCR; TCRdb's copy has only in-frame clones and leaves some out. The DNA gave D and trimming, while V, J and clone size come from that table. The sample gives 150,000 to 200,000 clones, approximately 71% of which show up once; less than 9.5% is in the top ten. This record belongs to a study of cytomegalovirus exposure and HLA in healthy donors. Findings and limits, study-wide: Being indistinguishable, some V segments were excluded, TRBV6-2 and TRBV6-3 among them.

This CDR3 contains 17 residues. Germline loops: CDR1 KGHSH, CDR2 LQKENI. The J segment lost 4 bases and the V segment lost 3 bases, leaving 13 bases of the junction unmatched. Sequenced input: PBMCs. This sequence joins TRBV18 and TRBJ2-7, with 9 bases fitting TRBD2. This clonotype was obtained from a woman between 35 and 50 years old in good health and CMV-seropositive. The DNA for the CDR3 is TGTGCCAGCTCACCTCGCCAAGCGGGAGGCCTCTCTTACGAGCAGTACTTC. This sequence encodes CASSPRQAGGLSYEQYF.